The 13 T cell receptor beta chains in this list originate from one sample, sequenced in a study of post-analysis software for immune sequencing data. General study results and limits: Elevated frequency relative to controls characterized several TRBV segments in patients, TRBV5-6, TRBV5-1 and TRBV20-1 among them.

Antigens of these TCRs are unknown. Each TCR beta cDNA library carried unique molecular identifiers. Via MiXCR, TCRdb re-called the PCR reads, giving one row per CDR3 protein. The sample yields some 890,000 distinct CDR3 sequences, approximately 57% seen once. Sequenced input: blood. The receptor set was obtained from a girl aged 10-17 years with multiple sclerosis.

The chain links TRBV5-1 to TRBJ1-2; TRBD1 might be the D (5 bases). Trimming removed 4 bases from V and 4 bases from J, with 11 bases in between. From germline, CDR1 is SGHRS and CDR2 YFSETQ. This CDR3 region has 13 residues. The CDR3 loop is CASSNGTSYGYTF. The CDR3 nucleotides read TGCGCCAGCAGCAACGGGACTTCCTATGGCTACACCTTC.

This rearrangement joins TRBV4-1 to TRBJ2-1; 8 nucleotides agree with TRBD1. This CDR3 contains 18 residues. CDR1 and CDR2 from the germline V gene are MGHRA and YSYEKL. J lost 0 bases, V lost 3 bases, and 10 bases had no gene match. CDR3 in DNA: TGCGCCAGCAGCCAGATCCAGGGGGCTGTAAGCTCCTACAATGAGCAGTTCTTC. Protein sequence: CASSQIQGAVSSYNEQFF.

This sequence joins TRBV6-5 and TRBJ2-5, with 9 bases that match TRBD2. The CDR3 consists of 15 residues. The germline V gene has CDR1 MNHEY and CDR2 SVGAGI. The J segment lost 4 bases and the V segment lost 6 bases, leaving 9 bases of the junction unmatched. The CDR3 DNA is TGTGCCAGCAGCTTTAGCGGGAGTTTGGGAGAGACCCAGTACTTC. Amino acid sequence: CASSFSGSLGETQYF.

CDR3 in amino acids: CSAGFIEGGFHEQYF. The CDR3, as DNA: TGCAGTGCTGGATTCATCGAGGGAGGGTTCCACGAGCAGTACTTC. The chain carries TRBV20-1 and TRBJ2-7; 7 positions match TRBD2. Germline V CDR1 and CDR2: DFQATT, SNEGSKA (reference sequence). The J segment lost 5 bases and the V segment lost 5 bases, leaving 15 bases of the junction unmatched. The CDR3 has 15 residues.

This clonotype was found a few times. The rearrangement links TRBV20-1 to TRBJ1-1, with 8 nucleotides matching TRBD1. This CDR3 spans 14 amino acids. Germline loops: CDR1 DFQATT, CDR2 SNEGSKA (reference sequence). Losses at the gene ends were 0 bases for V and 0 bases for J; bases not matched to a gene: 0. Here the CDR3 reads CSAREGQVNTEAFF. The CDR3 DNA is TGCAGTGCTAGAGAGGGACAGGTGAACACTGAAGCTTTCTTT.

Written as DNA, the CDR3 is TGTGCCAGCAGCCAAGATCGTAGCGGGACGTCCTACGAGCAGTACTTC. It encodes CASSQDRSGTSYEQYF. This rearrangement joins TRBV4-2 to TRBJ2-7; TRBD2 matches at 8 bases. Germline-derived CDR1 and CDR2 are LGHNA and YNFKEQ. The CDR3 has 16 amino acids. Trimming took 0 bases from V and 1 from J; bases not matched to a gene: 5.

V usage is TRBV10-3 and J usage is TRBJ2-3, with D maybe TRBD2 (6 bases). V lost 4 bases and J 6 bases, leaving 14 bases between the germline ends. The CDR3 has 14 amino acids. The germline CDR1 and CDR2 sequences are ENHRY and SYGVKD. The CDR3 spells CAISGEQRVDTQYF. The CDR3 DNA follows: TGTGCCATCAGTGGCGAACAGCGGGTGGATACGCAGTATTTT.

The chain couples TRBV3-1 to TRBJ2-7, with 11 bases identical to TRBD1. The germline CDR1 and CDR2 sequences are LGHDT and YNNKEL (reference sequence). Trimming removed 4 bases from V and 5 bases from J; junction bases left unmatched: 10. CDR3 length: 16 residues. CDR3 region: CASSLPLDRGRHEQYF. CDR3 coding DNA: TGTGCCAGCAGCCTGCCCTTGGACAGGGGGCGACACGAGCAGTACTTC.

The rearrangement uses TRBV12-3 or TRBV12-4 and TRBJ1-5; D call uncertain. With 3 bases removed from V and 5 bases from J, the gap between germline ends came to 8 bases. This CDR3 contains 13 residues. CDR3 bases: TGTGCCAGCAGTTTCCTCCGGGATCAGCCCCAGCATTTT. As protein: CASSFLRDQPQHF.

This clonotype showed up just a few times. V and J are TRBV3-1 and TRBJ1-6, with D possibly matching TRBD1 (5 bases). Germline CDR1 is LGHDT and CDR2 is YNNKEL (reference sequence). V lost 4 bases and J lost 9, with 16 bases in between. The CDR3 runs to 15 residues. The chain's CDR3 is CASSRRTGQGSPLHF. DNA of the CDR3: TGTGCCAGCAGCCGCCGAACAGGTCAGGGTTCACCCCTCCACTTT.

This clonotype turned up a few times. CDR3 residues: CASRPGQGNYEQYF. CDR3 coding DNA: TGTGCCAGCAGGCCCGGACAGGGAAACTACGAGCAGTACTTC. The genes are TRBV12-3 or TRBV12-4 and TRBJ2-7, with TRBD1 matching 8 bases. Unmatched junction bases numbered 7, after V lost 6 bases and J lost 3 bases. The CDR3 length is 14 residues.

This chain uses TRBV19 with TRBJ2-5, with D hard to call. The V gene lost 5 bases and the J gene lost 0 bases, with 7 bases spanning the gap. The CDR3 has 13 residues. Germline CDR1 reads LNHDA; CDR2 reads SQIVND (reference sequence). Here the CDR3 DNA reads TGTGCCAGTAGTTACAAGTACCAAGAGACCCAGTACTTC. It codes for CASSYKYQETQYF.

This sequence joins TRBV9 and TRBJ2-5, with 8 bases identical to TRBD1. The CDR3 covers 15 residues. V lost 2 bases to trimming and J lost 5 bases; unmatched junction nucleotides: 8. Germline-derived CDR1 and CDR2 are SGDLS and YYNGEE. The CDR3 coding sequence is TGTGCCAGCAGCGTCCGACAGGGGCCAGGGGAGACCCAGTACTTC. It is translated as CASSVRQGPGETQYF.